This TCR beta chain was documented in a study of T cell repertoires in cytomegalovirus infection. For the study at large: CMV infection and matching HLA type were both indicated by public TCR beta signatures. General study findings and limits: Identification of carriers of CMV plus the relevant HLA was achieved through cumulative public TCR beta family frequency.

A note on this clonotype: Its target is not known.

TCRdb processed the reads anew with MiXCR; each CDR3 protein has one entry. Of roughly 990,000 distinct CDR3 sequences in the sample, around 31% were seen once. This TCR was recovered from a human donor in good health (CMV status not recorded). Some clones in this sample may be carry-over from other donors' samples. The material sequenced was cultured CD8+ T cells from PBMCs, taken from culture after CMV antigen stimulation.

CDR3 loop: CASSTRWPGGETQYF. In nucleotides, the CDR3 is TGTGCCAGCAGTACCCGCTGGCCCGGAGGAGAGACCCAGTACTTC. The chain recombines TRBV6-6 with TRBJ2-5, with a weak D call TRBD2 (5 bases). Trimming took 5 bases from V and 4 from J, leaving 17 bases between them. Germline V lookup: CDR1 MNHNY, CDR2 SVGAGI (reference sequence). The CDR3 runs 15 residues.